The 3 T cell receptor beta chains listed next were all sequenced from one sample in a study of T cells after yellow fever vaccination. TCRdb fed the 5' RACE reads into MiXCR, producing one record per CDR3 protein. The data show about 320,000 distinct CDR3 sequences, with about 6.9% seen just once and roughly a sixth held by the top ten. The sample was PBMCs, taken roughly seven weeks after the first yellow fever vaccination. The receptors derive from a man between 18 and 29 years old who received the YFV17D yellow fever vaccine.

This clonotype was seen a handful of times. This rearrangement joins TRBV5-6 to TRBJ2-5; TRBD1 agrees at 7 bases. The V gene end was trimmed by 3 bases and the J gene end by 2 bases; junction bases not matched to a gene: 10. The germline V gene encodes CDR1 SGHDT and CDR2 YYEEEE. The CDR3 covers 16 residues. The CDR3 DNA reads as TGTGCCAGCAGCTCACCTCTCCGGGACAGACAAGAGACCCAGTACTTC. It translates to CASSSPLRDRQETQYF.

This clonotype was seen at least ten times. V usage is TRBV5-1 and J usage is TRBJ1-1; D not resolved. Germline CDR1 SGHRS, CDR2 YFSETQ. Deletions cut 2 bases from V and 7 bases from J, with 9 bases between. The CDR3 spans 12 residues. CDR3 nucleotide sequence: TGCGCCAGCAGCTTTCGACGGGATGAAGCTTTCTTT. Its translation: CASSFRRDEAFF.

This clonotype has a count of ten or more. The chain links TRBV6-6 to TRBJ1-1; tentative D call: TRBD1 (5 bases). Trimming stripped 6 bases from V and 5 bases from J, with 13 bases between. Germline CDR1 reads MNHNY; CDR2 reads SVGAGI (reference sequence). The CDR3 sequence is 13 residues long. CDR3: CASSAFGGTEAFF. The CDR3 DNA reads TGTGCCAGCAGCGCATTCGGGGGAACTGAAGCTTTCTTT.